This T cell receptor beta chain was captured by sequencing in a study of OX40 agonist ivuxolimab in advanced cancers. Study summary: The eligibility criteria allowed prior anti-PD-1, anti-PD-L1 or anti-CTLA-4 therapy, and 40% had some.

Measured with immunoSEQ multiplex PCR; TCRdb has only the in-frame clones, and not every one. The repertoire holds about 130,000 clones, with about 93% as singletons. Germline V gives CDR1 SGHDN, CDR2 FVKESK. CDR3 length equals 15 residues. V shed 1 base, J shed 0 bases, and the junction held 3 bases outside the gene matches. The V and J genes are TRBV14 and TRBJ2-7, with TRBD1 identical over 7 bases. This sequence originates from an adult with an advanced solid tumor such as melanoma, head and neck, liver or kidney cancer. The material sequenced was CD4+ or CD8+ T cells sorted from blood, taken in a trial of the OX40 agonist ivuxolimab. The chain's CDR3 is CASSQGWDSSYEQYF. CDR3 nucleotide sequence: TGTGCCAGCAGCCAAGGATGGGACAGCTCCTACGAGCAGTACTTC. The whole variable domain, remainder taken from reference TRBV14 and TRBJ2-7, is EAGVTQFPSHSVIEKGQTVTLRCDPISGHDNLYWYRRVMGKEIKFLLHFVKESKQDESGMPNNRFLAERTGGTYSTLKVQPAELEDSGVYFCASSQGWDSSYEQYFGPGTRLTVT.